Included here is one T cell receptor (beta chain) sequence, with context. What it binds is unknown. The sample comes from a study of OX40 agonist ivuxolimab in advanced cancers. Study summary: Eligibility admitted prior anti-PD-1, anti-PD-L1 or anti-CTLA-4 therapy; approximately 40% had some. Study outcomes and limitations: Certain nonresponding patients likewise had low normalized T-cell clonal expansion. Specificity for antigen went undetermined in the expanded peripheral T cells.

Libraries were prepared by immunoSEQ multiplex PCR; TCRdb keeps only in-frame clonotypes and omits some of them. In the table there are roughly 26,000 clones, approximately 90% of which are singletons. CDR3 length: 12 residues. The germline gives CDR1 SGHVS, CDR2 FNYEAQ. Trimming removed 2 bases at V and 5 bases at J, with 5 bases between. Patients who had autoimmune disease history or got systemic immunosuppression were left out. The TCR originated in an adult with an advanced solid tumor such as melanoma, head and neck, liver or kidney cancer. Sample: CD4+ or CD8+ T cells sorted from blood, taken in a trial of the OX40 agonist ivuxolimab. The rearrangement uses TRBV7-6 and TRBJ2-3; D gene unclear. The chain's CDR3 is CASSLPRDTQYF. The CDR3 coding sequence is TGTGCCAGCAGCTTACCCAGAGATACGCAGTATTTT.